The 12 T cell receptor beta chains below all came from one sample that was sequenced in a study of cytomegalovirus exposure and HLA in healthy donors. The table came from immunoSEQ multiplex PCR; TCRdb's copy has only in-frame clones and leaves some out. This table holds tens of thousands of clones, 94% found once. The material sequenced was PBMCs. The source of these receptors is a man aged 18 to 29 in good health and CMV-seropositive.

The chain carries TRBV28 and TRBJ2-7, with TRBD1 as a possible D gene (6 bases). Germline-derived CDR1 and CDR2 are MDHEN and SYDVKM. The CDR3 has 16 residues. V shed 6 bases and J shed 3 bases, with 21 bases lying between them. The CDR3 is CASSFPIPRGGYEQYF. CDR3 nucleotides: TGTGCCAGCAGCTTTCCCATCCCCAGGGGCGGCTACGAGCAGTACTTC.

This chain links TRBV11-1 with TRBJ2-1; 10 bases are shared with TRBD2. The CDR3 spans 16 residues. Trimming at V came to 2 bases and at J to 7 bases, leaving 8 bases not matched to a gene. Germline CDR1 is SGHAT and CDR2 is FQDESV (reference sequence). CDR3 protein: CASSLRSSGGWNEQFF. The CDR3 region has the DNA TGTGCCAGCAGCTTAAGGTCTAGCGGGGGTTGGAATGAGCAGTTCTTC.

The CDR3 region has the DNA TGTGCCTGGAGTGTTCGGGGGGCAGGCACTGAAGCTTTCTTT. Translating gives CAWSVRGAGTEAFF. The rearrangement joins TRBV30 to TRBJ1-1; a weak D match, TRBD1 (6 bases). Trimming took off 0 bases at V and 4 bases at J, with 12 bases between the two ends. CDR1 is GTSNPN, CDR2 SVGIG, per germline (reference sequence). CDR3 length: 14 amino acids.

Here the CDR3 DNA reads TGCGCCAGCAGCTGGGGGACAGGGTATTCACCCCTCCACTTT. Encoded protein: CASSWGTGYSPLHF. V is TRBV5-1 and J is TRBJ1-6; TRBD1 aligns across 9 bases. With V trimmed by 3 bases and J by 8 bases, 3 bases remained unmatched. CDR1 is SGHRS and CDR2 is YFSETQ in the germline V gene. This CDR3 has 14 amino acids.

The chain joins TRBV7-9 to TRBJ2-5; D possibly corresponds to TRBD2 (5 bases). V lost 2 bases and J lost 1, with 11 bases in between. Germline lookup yields CDR1 SEHNR and CDR2 FQNEAQ (reference sequence). The CDR3 sequence is 15 residues long. CDR3 residues: CASSLSGRLQETQYF. The CDR3 nucleotides are TGTGCCAGCAGCTTAAGCGGCAGACTCCAAGAGACCCAGTACTTC.

CDR3 residues: CASSSNQGAHNEQFF. Written as DNA, the CDR3 is TGTGCCAGCAGCTCAAACCAGGGGGCGCACAATGAGCAGTTCTTC. The V and J genes are TRBV11-2 and TRBJ2-1; 8 bases line up with TRBD1. The J segment lost 5 bases and the V segment lost 4 bases, leaving 7 bases of the junction unmatched. The CDR3 contains 15 residues. Germline assignment: CDR1 SGHAT and CDR2 FQNNGV.

The chain recombines TRBV18 with TRBJ2-1; 7 nucleotides line up with TRBD1. Trimming removed 3 bases from V and 3 bases from J; junction bases left unmatched: 11. The germline V gene encodes CDR1 KGHSH and CDR2 LQKENI. The CDR3 has 17 amino acids. As DNA, the CDR3 is TGTGCCAGCTCACCCGCGGCCAGGGGGTCTTTCTACAATGAGCAGTTCTTC. Its translation: CASSPAARGSFYNEQFF.

The chain employs TRBV2 and TRBJ2-3, with 7 bases fitting TRBD1. CDR3 size: 16 residues. With V trimmed by 1 base and J by 1 base, 5 bases remained unmatched. Germline CDR1 reads SNHLY; CDR2 reads FYNNEI. The CDR3 DNA reads as TGTGCCAGCAGTGAAGAACAGGGGACCGGCACAGATACGCAGTATTTT. Translated, it gives CASSEEQGTGTDTQYF.

The V call is TRBV4-1, the J call TRBJ2-1; 10 bases fit TRBD2. Germline V lookup: CDR1 MGHRA, CDR2 YSYEKL. J lost 0 bases, V lost 0 bases, and 14 bases had no gene match. The CDR3 is 21 residues long. The CDR3 DNA sequence: TGCGCCAGCAGCCAAGAAGTGCTAGCGGGGGCCCGTAAGAGCTCCTACAATGAGCAGTTCTTC. Protein product: CASSQEVLAGARKSSYNEQFF.

The genes are TRBV9 and TRBJ2-1, with D perhaps TRBD2 (6 bases). Per the germline V gene, CDR1 is SGDLS and CDR2 is YYNGEE. V shed 6 bases and J shed 0 bases, with 10 bases lying between them. The CDR3 totals 14 residues. CDR3 amino acids: CASTGGSSYNEQFF. The CDR3 DNA reads as TGTGCCAGCACCGGGGGAAGCTCCTACAATGAGCAGTTCTTC.

The chain couples TRBV4-1 to TRBJ2-5; the match to TRBD2 covers 8 bases. J lost 4 bases, V lost 3 bases, and 7 bases had no gene match. CDR1 is MGHRA, CDR2 YSYEKL, per germline. The CDR3 covers 15 residues. CDR3 residues: CASSHTGGDAETQYF. CDR3 bases: TGCGCCAGCAGCCACACGGGGGGGGACGCAGAGACCCAGTACTTC.

The V and J genes are TRBV27 and TRBJ2-3; the D gene is possibly TRBD2 (5 bases). Per germline, CDR1 MNHEY and CDR2 SMNVEV (reference sequence). Deletions cut 5 bases from V and 6 bases from J, with 18 bases between. The CDR3 covers 15 residues. In nucleotides, the CDR3 is TGTGCCAGCAGTAAGGACTCCCGCGAGTCCGATACGCAGTATTTT. It encodes CASSKDSRESDTQYF.